The clone carrying this TCR beta chain was picked up a small number of times. Its antigen remains unidentified. This specimen comes from a study of post-analysis software for immune sequencing data. Across the whole study: Disease courses included relapsing-remitting, secondary progressive and progressive-relapsing multiple sclerosis.

The library was made from cDNA and included unique molecular identifiers. One entry per CDR3 protein, called by TCRdb with MiXCR from the PCR reads. This sample has hundreds of thousands of distinct CDR3 sequences; roughly 27% occur once, and the top ten carry roughly 0.54%. The study, taken as a whole, reports: Patients showed TRBV5-6, TRBV5-1 and TRBV20-1 among roughly 5 TRBV segments more frequent than in controls. Multiple sclerosis was associated with a significant reduction in normalized Chao1 diversity relative to controls.

This CDR3 is built from 15 residues. Trimming pared 4 bases from V and 5 bases from J, leaving 17 bases between. Sequencing was performed on blood. The gene calls are TRBV12-3 or TRBV12-4 and TRBJ1-2; a weak D match, TRBD1 (6 bases). This TCR was sampled from a girl aged 10 to 17 with multiple sclerosis. This chain's CDR3 is CASSSSSRGSYGYTF. The CDR3 DNA is TGTGCCAGCAGTTCCTCTTCCAGGGGATCATATGGCTACACCTTC.